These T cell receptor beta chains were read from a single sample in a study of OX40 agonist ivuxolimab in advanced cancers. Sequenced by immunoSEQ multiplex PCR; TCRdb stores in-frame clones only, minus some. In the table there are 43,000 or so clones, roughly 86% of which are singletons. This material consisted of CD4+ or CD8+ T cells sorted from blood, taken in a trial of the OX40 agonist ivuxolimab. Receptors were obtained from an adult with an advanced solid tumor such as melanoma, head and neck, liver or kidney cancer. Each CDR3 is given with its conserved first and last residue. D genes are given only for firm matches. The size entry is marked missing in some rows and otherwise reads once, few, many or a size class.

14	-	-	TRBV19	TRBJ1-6	TGTGCCAGTAGTATGAAGGGATCTAATTCACCCCTCCACTTT	CASSMKGSNSPLHF
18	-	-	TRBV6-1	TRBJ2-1	TGTGCCAGCAGTGAAGCTGAGGGCGGCCACAGGCCCTACAATGAGCAGTTCTTC	CASSEAEGGHRPYNEQFF
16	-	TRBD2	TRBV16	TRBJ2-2	TGTGCCAGCAGCCTGGGACTAGCGGGAGTCTCCGGGGAGCTGTTTTTT	CASSLGLAGVSGELFF
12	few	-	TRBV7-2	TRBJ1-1	TGTGCCAGCAGCTTTGGAGTGACTGAAGCTTTCTTT	CASSFGVTEAFF
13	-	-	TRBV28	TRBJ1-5	TGTGCCAGCAGTTTATGGAGGAATCAGCCCCAGCATTTT	CASSLWRNQPQHF
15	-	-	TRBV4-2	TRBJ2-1	TGTGCCAGCAGCCCGGGGCTGAATTCACAACGTGAGCAGTTCTTC	CASSPGLNSQREQFF
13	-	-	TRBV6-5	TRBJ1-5	TGTGCCAGCACCCCGGGGGGAGCCCAGCCCCAGCATTTT	CASTPGGAQPQHF
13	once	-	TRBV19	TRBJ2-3	TGTGCCAGTAGTATAGGGGTCCAAGATACGCAGTATTTT	CASSIGVQDTQYF
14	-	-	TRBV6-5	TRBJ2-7	TGTGCCAGCAGTTACTCAGGGCTCTCCTACGAGCAGTACTTC	CASSYSGLSYEQYF
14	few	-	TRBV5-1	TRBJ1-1	TGCGCCAGCAGCTATCCCCCGGGGGGGACTGAAGCTTTCTTT	CASSYPPGGTEAFF
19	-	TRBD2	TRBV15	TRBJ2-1	TGTGCCACCAGCAGAGACCAAGATCCGGGGACTAGCGGGCTGAATGAGCAGTTCTTC	CATSRDQDPGTSGLNEQFF
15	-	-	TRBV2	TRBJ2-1	TGTGCCAGCACCCCCTGGAGGCGGGCCGACAATGAGCAGTTCTTC	CASTPWRRADNEQFF
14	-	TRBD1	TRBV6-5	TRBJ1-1	TGTGCCAGCAGTTACTCCGGGACAGGGGCTGAAGCTTTCTTT	CASSYSGTGAEAFF
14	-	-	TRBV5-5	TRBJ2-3	TGTGCCAGCAGCTTGGCAGGGGGCACAGATACGCAGTATTTT	CASSLAGGTDTQYF
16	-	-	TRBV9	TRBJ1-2	TGTGCCAGCAGCGTAGTACAGTCAGAGGTTATCTATGGCTACACCTTC	CASSVVQSEVIYGYTF
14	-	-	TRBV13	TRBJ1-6	TGTGCCAGCAGCTTAGGGAGGGTAAATTCACCCCTCCACTTT	CASSLGRVNSPLHF
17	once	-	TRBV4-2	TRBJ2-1	TGTGCCAGCAGCCAAGAGTACACAGGAAGCTCCTACAATGAGCAGTTCTTC	CASSQEYTGSSYNEQFF
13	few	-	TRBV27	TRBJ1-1	TGTGCCAGCAGTTTAATGGGGGGCACTGAAGCTTTCTTT	CASSLMGGTEAFF
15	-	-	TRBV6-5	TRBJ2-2	TGTGCCAGCAGTTTCTCCGGGAACGTTGCCGGGGAGCTGTTTTTT	CASSFSGNVAGELFF
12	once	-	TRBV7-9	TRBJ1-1	TGTGCCAGCAGCTTAAGGAAGACTGAAGCTTTCTTT	CASSLRKTEAFF
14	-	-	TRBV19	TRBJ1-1	TGTGCCAGTAGTATACAGGGCCCCTACACTGAAGCTTTCTTT	CASSIQGPYTEAFF
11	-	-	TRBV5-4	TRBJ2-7	TGTGCCAGCAGCTTGGGGTACGAGCAGTACTTC	CASSLGYEQYF
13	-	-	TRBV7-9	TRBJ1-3	TGTGCCAGCAGCTTAGCTCGGCCTGACACCATATATTTT	CASSLARPDTIYF
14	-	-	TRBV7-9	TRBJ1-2	TGTGCCAGCAGCTTGACTTCCCCGCGGTATGGCTACACCTTC	CASSLTSPRYGYTF
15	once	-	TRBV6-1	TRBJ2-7	TGTGCCAGCAGTGAAGGACTCGTCTACTCCTACGAGCAGTACTTC	CASSEGLVYSYEQYF
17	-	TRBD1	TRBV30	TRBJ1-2	TGTGCCTGGAGTATCCTGTACCTTCCGGGACAGTCCTATGGCTACACCTTC	CAWSILYLPGQSYGYTF
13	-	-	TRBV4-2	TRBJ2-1	TGTGCCAGCAGCCAAGGTAGCGGAGGGGAGCAGTTCTTC	CASSQGSGGEQFF